Reported below is one T cell receptor (beta chain). This clone was counted a single time. No cognate antigen has been identified for it. Per-base quality was not reported, and no clone a single base away is much larger than it. This specimen belongs to a study of blood T cell repertoires in COVID-19 (dated by TCRdb to the early 2020s). General notes on the study: Samples from collaborators originated in the United States, Italy and Spain and spanned both the acute and convalescent phases of COVID-19. The samples were drawn from two sources: the first 160 participants of the ongoing ImmuneRACE study, and fewer than 1,500 subjects contributed by 6 global collaborators. HLA class I and class II types, where available, came from metadata supplied by the sample provider rather than from assay-based typing. The material from the prospective study consisted of cDNA or gDNA derived from T cells, B-cell-depleted T cells, or PBMCs. Subjects who had been exposed to COVID-19, were actively infected with it, or had recovered from it provided the deeply sampled blood TCRbeta repertoires that made up the dataset. The repertoires were made available in a free public database intended to serve as a resource for research on the immune response to SARS-CoV-2. Nearly every sample came with metadata listing a de-identified subject ID, COVID-19 status, age in years and sex.

The collaborating institutions used their own protocols to collect whole blood in K2EDTA tubes. For TCRbeta analysis, collaborator samples were shipped as frozen whole blood, as isolated PBMCs, or as DNA extracted from either sample type. The germline V gene encodes CDR1 MNHNY and CDR2 SVGAGI (reference sequence). Trimming costs V 2 bases and J 0 bases, and their ends lie 10 bases apart. The cysteine opens and the phenylalanine closes a CDR3 of 16 amino acids. Kept here is only the CDR3 DNA, which spans 48 bases and is read in frame from base 1. Broad study findings and their caveats: The quantity of clinical and demographic metadata differed by source and by participant and was supplied without curation.

TCRbeta CDR3 regions were amplified from genomic DNA using the immunoSEQ Assay, a bias-controlled multiplex PCR. The study's processing was this. Within the assay, amplification of reference gene primers was used to estimate how many nucleated cells each sample contained. To quantify the absolute abundance of each unique TCRbeta CDR3 rearrangement, sequence reads were collapsed and filtered. For each sample, productive Simpson clonality was calculated as the square root of Simpson's diversity index over productive rearrangements. Entries here come from immuneACCESS through TCRdb and include only in-frame sequences with V and J called. Some clones fail to appear in such tables; in the studies checked, an unresolved V gene covers under half of the shortfall, and the cause of the remainder is unknown. The DNA gave D and trimming, while V, J and clone size come from that table. This sample has 130,000 or so clones in its table, and more than 60% of those were observed once. Around 2% of the sample rests with the top ten.

The rearrangement joined TRBV6-6 to TRBJ2-2; D gene: possibly TRBD1, on 5 matching bases. The source material was peripheral blood. This sequence was found in a woman in her seventies with acute or convalescent COVID-19. The DNA is TGTGCCAGCAGTTACGCACAGGACGCGAACACCGGGGAGCTGTTTTTT. This gives the protein CASSYAQDANTGELFF.